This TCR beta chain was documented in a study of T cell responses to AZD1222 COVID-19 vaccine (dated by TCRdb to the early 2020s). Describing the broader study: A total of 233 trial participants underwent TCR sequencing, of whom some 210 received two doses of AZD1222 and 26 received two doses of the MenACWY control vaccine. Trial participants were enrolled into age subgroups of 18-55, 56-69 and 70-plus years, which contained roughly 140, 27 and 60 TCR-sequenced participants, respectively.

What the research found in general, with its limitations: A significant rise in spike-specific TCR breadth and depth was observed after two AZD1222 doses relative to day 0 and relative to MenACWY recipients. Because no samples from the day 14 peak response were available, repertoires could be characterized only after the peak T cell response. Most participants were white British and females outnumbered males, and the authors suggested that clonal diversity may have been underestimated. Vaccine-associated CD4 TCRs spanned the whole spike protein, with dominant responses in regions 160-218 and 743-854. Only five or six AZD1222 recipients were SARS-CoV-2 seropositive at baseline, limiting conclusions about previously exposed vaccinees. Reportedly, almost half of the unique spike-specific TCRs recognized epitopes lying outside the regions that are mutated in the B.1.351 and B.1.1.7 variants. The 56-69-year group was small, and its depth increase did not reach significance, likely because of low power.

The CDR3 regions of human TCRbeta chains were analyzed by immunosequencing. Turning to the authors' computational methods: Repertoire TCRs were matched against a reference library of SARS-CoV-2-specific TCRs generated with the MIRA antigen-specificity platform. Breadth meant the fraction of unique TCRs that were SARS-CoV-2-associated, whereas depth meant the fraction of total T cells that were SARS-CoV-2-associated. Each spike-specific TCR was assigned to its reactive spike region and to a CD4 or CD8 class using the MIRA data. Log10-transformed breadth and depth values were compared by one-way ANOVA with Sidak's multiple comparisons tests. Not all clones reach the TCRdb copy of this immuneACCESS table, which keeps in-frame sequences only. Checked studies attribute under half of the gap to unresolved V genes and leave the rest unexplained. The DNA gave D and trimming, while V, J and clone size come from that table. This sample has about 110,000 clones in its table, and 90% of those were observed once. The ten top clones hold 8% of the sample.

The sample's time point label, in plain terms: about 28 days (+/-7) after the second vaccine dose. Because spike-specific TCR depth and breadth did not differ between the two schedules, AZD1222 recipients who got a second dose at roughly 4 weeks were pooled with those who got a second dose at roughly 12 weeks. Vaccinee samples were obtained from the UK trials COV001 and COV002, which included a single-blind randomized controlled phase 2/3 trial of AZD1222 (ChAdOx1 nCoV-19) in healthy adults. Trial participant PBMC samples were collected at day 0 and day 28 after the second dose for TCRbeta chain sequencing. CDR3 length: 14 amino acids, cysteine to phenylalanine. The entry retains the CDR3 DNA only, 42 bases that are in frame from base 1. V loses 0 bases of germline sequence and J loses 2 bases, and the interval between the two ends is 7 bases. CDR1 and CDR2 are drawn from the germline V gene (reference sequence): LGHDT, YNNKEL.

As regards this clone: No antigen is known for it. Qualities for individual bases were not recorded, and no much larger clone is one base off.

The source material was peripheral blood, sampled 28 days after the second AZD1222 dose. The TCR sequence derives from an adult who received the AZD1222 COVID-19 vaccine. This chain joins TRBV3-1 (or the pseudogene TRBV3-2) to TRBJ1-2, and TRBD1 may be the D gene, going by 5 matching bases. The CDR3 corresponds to CASSQEGGNYGYTF. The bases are TGTGCCAGCAGCCAAGAGGGGGGAAACTATGGCTACACCTTC.